This paragraph covers one T cell receptor beta chain sequence. The CDR3 loop spans 12 amino acids. Germline V gene data show CDR1 as SGDLS and CDR2 as YYNGEE. Between the trimmed V and J ends, which lost 3 bases and 5 bases, there was a span of 8 bases. Participants, roughly 18 to 90 years old, spanned fewer than 25 US areas. Recovered Cohort 3 donors showed two negative PCRs, clearance, or symptom resolution. This record belongs to a study of blood T cell repertoires in COVID-19. For the study at large: Specimens from acute and convalescent COVID-19 originated in the United States, Italy and Spain. Sources were T cells, B-cell-depleted T cells, or PBMCs; the material itself was cDNA or gDNA.

Data came from immunoSEQ multiplex PCR; TCRdb stores just in-frame clones and leaves some out. The table includes approximately 210,000 clones, approximately 80% detected once. The sample was PBMCs or T cells enriched from blood (not recorded which). The sequence was obtained from a man between 40 and 49 years old who had recovered from COVID-19. This rearrangement joins TRBV9 to TRBJ1-2; D is ambiguous. As DNA, the CDR3 is TGTGCCAGCAGCGGCCGGGGATATGGCTACACCTTC. It specifies CASSGRGYGYTF.